The T cell receptor (beta chain) described here comes from a study of T cells after yellow fever vaccination. At the level of the study: Those fractions that held only low numbers of cells were prepared using the SMART-Seq v4 Ultra Low Input RNA kit.

Trimming stripped 0 bases from V and 6 bases from J, with 12 bases between. Germline V gives CDR1 SGHKS, CDR2 YYEKEE (reference sequence). This CDR3 contains 14 residues. Findings and limits, study-wide: Among primary-vaccination clones, most reappeared after the booster, at almost 98% for CD4 and roughly 88% for CD8. A small share of clonotypes appeared in both CD4 and CD8 compartments.

In this sample, this clonotype turned up many times. Antigen specificity is unknown. TCR cDNA, made by 5'RACE template switching, carried an added universal primer site and UMIs. TCRdb used MiXCR to reprocess the 5' RACE reads, holding one entry per CDR3 protein. The sample shows under 150,000 distinct CDR3 sequences, 7% to 9% of them seen only once. The chain has TRBV5-5 and TRBJ1-1; D call uncertain. The clonotype originates from a man aged 30 to 45 who received the YFV17D yellow fever vaccine. Sequenced here: CD4+ T cells sorted from PBMCs, sampled 5 days after the yellow fever booster vaccination. This chain's CDR3 is CASSLGQVFAEAFF. Here the CDR3 DNA reads TGTGCCAGCAGCTTGGGGCAGGTCTTCGCTGAAGCTTTCTTT. Complete variable domain (other parts from reference TRBV5-5 and TRBJ1-1): DAGVTQSPTHLIKTRGQQVTLRCSPISGHKSVSWYQQVLGQGPQFIFQYYEKEERGRGNFPDRFSARQFPNYSSELNVNALLLGDSALYLCASSLGQVFAEAFFGQGTRLTVV.